This TCR beta chain was sequenced for a study of T cell repertoires in cytomegalovirus infection. Background on the study: Both recently identified HLA-C-restricted and well-studied HLA-B-restricted CMV epitopes were used in the study. CMV infection plus the matching HLA type was flagged by public TCR beta signatures. General study points: Carriers of CMV and the relevant HLA type were discriminated by public TCR beta frequency. HLA-C-restricted, CMV-specific TCR beta clonotypes were dominant ex vivo.

This clonotype showed up just a few times. Its antigen is undetermined. One entry per CDR3 protein results from TCRdb running MiXCR on the reads. The sample lists around 39,000 distinct CDR3 sequences; roughly 54% were seen once. CDR3 length: 18 residues. V lost 5 bases to trimming and J lost 0 bases, with 19 bases between them. Germline loops: CDR1 SGHVS, CDR2 FQNEAQ. V usage is TRBV7-8 and J usage is TRBJ1-4, with TRBD1 as a possible D gene (5 bases). The receptor was isolated from a human donor in good health (CMV status not recorded). Some clones in this sample may be carry-over from other donors' samples. The specimen comprised CD8+ T cells from cultured PBMCs, sampled from culture after CMV antigen stimulation. CDR3 amino acids: CASSARVGTATTNEKLFF. CDR3 bases: TGTGCCAGCAGCGCCAGGGTTGGAACAGCGACAACTAATGAAAAACTGTTTTTT.